The entry that follows covers one TCR beta chain sequence. These data come from a study of control samples from healthy donors and cancer patients. Measured with immunoSEQ multiplex PCR; TCRdb has only the in-frame clones, and not every one. The sample records about 160,000 clones, 96% being singletons. This CDR3 comprises 14 residues. With 3 bases removed from V and 4 bases from J, the gap between germline ends came to 14 bases. The V gene's germline CDR1 is GTSNPN and CDR2 SVGIG (reference sequence). This chain connects TRBV30 to TRBJ2-3; D remains unclear. The TCR comes from a woman aged 30 to 39 in good health. The sample comprised blood. CDR3: CAWRSGRRSDTQYF. The CDR3 bases are TGTGCCTGGAGATCAGGCCGACGTTCAGATACGCAGTATTTT.